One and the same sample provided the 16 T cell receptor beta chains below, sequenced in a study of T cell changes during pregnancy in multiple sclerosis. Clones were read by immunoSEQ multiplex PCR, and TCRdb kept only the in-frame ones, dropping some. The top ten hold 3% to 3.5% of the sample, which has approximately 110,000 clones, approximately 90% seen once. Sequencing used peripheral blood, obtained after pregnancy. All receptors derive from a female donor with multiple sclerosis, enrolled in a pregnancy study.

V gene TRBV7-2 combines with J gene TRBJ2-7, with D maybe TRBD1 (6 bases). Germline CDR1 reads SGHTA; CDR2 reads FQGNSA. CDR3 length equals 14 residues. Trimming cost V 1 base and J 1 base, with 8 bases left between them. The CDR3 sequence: CASSLVTGSYEQYF. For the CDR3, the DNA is TGTGCCAGCAGCTTAGTAACAGGGTCCTACGAGCAGTACTTC.

CDR3 nucleotide sequence: TGTGCCATCAGCGCAGGGCCCGGGGACACCTACTCCTACGAGCAGTACTTC. Translating gives CAISAGPGDTYSYEQYF. The V gene is TRBV10-3, the J gene TRBJ2-7; D may be TRBD1 (6 bases). Germline lookup yields CDR1 ENHRY and CDR2 SYGVKD. CDR3 length equals 17 residues. The germline V and J ends were trimmed by 6 bases and 0 bases, with 21 bases remaining between them.

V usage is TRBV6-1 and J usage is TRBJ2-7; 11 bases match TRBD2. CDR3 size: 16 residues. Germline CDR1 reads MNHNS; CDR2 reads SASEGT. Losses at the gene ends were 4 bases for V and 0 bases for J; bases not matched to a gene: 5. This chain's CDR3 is CASSVTSGGLSYEQYF. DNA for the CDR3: TGTGCCAGCAGTGTCACTAGCGGGGGCCTCTCCTACGAGCAGTACTTC.

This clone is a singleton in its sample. The CDR3 loop reads CASSPTGGLKTGNTIYF. The CDR3 DNA is TGTGCCAGCAGCCCCACTGGGGGCCTTAAGACTGGAAACACCATATATTTT. The rearrangement joins TRBV7-9 to TRBJ1-3; a weak D match, TRBD1 (6 bases). Germline V gene lookup returns CDR1 SEHNR and CDR2 FQNEAQ (reference sequence). Trimming removed 5 bases at V and 2 bases at J, with 19 bases between. The CDR3 totals 17 residues.

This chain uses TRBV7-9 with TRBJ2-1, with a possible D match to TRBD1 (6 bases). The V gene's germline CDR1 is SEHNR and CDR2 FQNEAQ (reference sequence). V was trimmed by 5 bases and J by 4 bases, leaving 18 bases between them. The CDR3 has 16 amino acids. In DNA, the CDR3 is TGTGCCAGCAGCCCCCTTGGGCAGGGGAAGTACAATGAGCAGTTCTTC. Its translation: CASSPLGQGKYNEQFF.

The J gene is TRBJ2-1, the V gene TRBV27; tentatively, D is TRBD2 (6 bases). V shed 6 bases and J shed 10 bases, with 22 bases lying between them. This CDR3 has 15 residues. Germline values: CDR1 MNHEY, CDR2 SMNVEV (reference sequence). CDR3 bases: TGTGCCAGCAGCCGCCCCCGAGGGGAGGCCACCGAGCAGTTCTTC. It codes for CASSRPRGEATEQFF.

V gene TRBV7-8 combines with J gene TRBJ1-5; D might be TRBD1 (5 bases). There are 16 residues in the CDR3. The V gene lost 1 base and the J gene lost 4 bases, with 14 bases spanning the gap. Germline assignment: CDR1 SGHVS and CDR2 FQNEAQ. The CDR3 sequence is CASSLVGQGWNQPQHF. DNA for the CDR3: TGTGCCAGCAGCTTAGTAGGGCAGGGTTGGAATCAGCCCCAGCATTTT.

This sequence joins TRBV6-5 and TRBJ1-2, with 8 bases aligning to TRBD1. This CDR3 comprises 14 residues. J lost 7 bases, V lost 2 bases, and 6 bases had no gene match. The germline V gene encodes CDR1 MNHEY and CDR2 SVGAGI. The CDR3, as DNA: TGTGCCAGCAGTTACATTCAGGGGGCGACTGGCTACACCTTC. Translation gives CASSYIQGATGYTF.

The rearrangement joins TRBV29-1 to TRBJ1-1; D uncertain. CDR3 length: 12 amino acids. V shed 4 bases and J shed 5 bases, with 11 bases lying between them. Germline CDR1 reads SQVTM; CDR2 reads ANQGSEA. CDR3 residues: CSVVGGRTEAFF. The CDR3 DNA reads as TGCAGCGTTGTTGGAGGACGGACTGAAGCTTTCTTT.

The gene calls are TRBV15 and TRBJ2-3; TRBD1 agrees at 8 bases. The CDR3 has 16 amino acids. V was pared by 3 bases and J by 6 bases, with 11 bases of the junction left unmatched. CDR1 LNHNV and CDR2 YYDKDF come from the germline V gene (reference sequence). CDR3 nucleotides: TGTGCCACCAGCAGGGACAGGGAAGGACACTGGGATACGCAGTATTTT. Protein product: CATSRDREGHWDTQYF.

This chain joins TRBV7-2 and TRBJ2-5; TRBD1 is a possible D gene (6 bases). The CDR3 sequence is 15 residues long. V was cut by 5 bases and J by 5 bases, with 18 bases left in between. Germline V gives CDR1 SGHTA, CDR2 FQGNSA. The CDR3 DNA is TGTGCCAGCAGCCGGGACACTCGGGCCAGGGAGACCCAGTACTTC. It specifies CASSRDTRARETQYF.

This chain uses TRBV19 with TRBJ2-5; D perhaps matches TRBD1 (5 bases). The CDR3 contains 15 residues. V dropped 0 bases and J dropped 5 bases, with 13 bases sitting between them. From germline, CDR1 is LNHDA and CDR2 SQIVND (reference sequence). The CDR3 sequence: CASSIDHRFMETQYF. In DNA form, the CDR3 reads TGTGCCAGTAGTATAGATCACAGGTTTATGGAGACCCAGTACTTC.

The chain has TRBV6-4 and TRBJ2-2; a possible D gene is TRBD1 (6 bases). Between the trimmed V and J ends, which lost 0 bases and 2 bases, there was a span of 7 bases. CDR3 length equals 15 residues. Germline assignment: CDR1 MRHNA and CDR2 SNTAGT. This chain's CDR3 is CASSDSGQNTGELFF. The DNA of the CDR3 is TGTGCCAGCAGTGACTCGGGACAAAACACCGGGGAGCTGTTTTTT.

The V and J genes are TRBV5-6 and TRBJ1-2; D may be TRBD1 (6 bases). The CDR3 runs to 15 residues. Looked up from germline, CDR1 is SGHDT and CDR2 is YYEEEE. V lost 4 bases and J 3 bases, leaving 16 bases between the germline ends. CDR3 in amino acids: CASSEEQGDYYGYTF. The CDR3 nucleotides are TGTGCCAGCAGCGAAGAACAGGGAGACTACTATGGCTACACCTTC.

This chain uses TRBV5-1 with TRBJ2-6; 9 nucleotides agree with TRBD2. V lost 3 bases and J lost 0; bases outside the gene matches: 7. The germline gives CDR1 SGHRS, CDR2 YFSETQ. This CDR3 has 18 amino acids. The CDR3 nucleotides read TGCGCCAGCAGCTGGTCTCGCGGGGGGGCCTCTGGGGCCAACGTCCTGACTTTC. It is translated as CASSWSRGGASGANVLTF.

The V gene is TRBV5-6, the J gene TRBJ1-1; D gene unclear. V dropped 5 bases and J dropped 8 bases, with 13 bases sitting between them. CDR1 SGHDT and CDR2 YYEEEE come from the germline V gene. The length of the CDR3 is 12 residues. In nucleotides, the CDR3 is TGTGCCAGCAGTCCCATGTCGGGGGAAGCTTTCTTT. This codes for CASSPMSGEAFF.